This entry lists 27 T cell receptor beta chains sequenced from one sample in a study of human T cells and chemical hapten exposure. Time point described: patch test 1, 2 weeks after DPC sensitization. Indicated treatment: therapeutic diphenylcyclopropenone sensitization with weekly scalp DPC. TCRdb independently ran MiXCR on the RACE reads; one entry per CDR3 protein. The table includes roughly 380,000 distinct CDR3 sequences, approximately 5.1% detected once. The source was whole blood, collected in connection with sensitization to the hapten diphenylcyclopropenone (DPC). The receptors here all came from a woman in her 50s with alopecia areata. Some clones in this sample may be carry-over from other donors' samples.

V usage is TRBV23-1 and J usage is TRBJ1-5, with D unresolved. TRBV23-1 is sorted into the ORF group, with uncertain function. V gave up 2 bases and J gave up 6 bases, with 17 bases separating them. This CDR3 contains 16 residues. CDR3 sequence: CASSQVVMRAGQPQHF. The CDR3 bases are TGCGCCAGCAGTCAAGTTGTGATGAGGGCAGGTCAGCCCCAGCATTTT.

This clonotype has just a few counts. This chain connects TRBV7-8 to TRBJ1-1, with D hard to call. The V gene lost 3 bases and the J gene lost 4 bases, with 15 bases spanning the gap. The CDR3 is 15 amino acids. From germline, CDR1 is SGHVS and CDR2 FQNEAQ. For the CDR3, the DNA is TGTGCCAGCAGCTTGCTTGGCGCGCAGAGCACTGAAGCTTTCTTT. Its translation: CASSLLGAQSTEAFF.

In this sample, this clonotype turned up a few times. The chain joins TRBV30 to TRBJ2-6, with D unresolved. V was cut by 2 bases and J by 3 bases, with 5 bases left in between. Germline assignment: CDR1 GTSNPN and CDR2 SVGIG (reference sequence). The CDR3 is made up of 13 amino acids. The CDR3: CAWSPVGANVLTF. DNA of the CDR3: TGTGCCTGGAGTCCCGTTGGGGCCAACGTCCTGACTTTC. Full variable domain (rest looked up from reference TRBV30 and TRBJ2-6): SQTIHQWPATLVQPVGSPLSLECTVEGTSNPNLYWYRQAAGRGLQLLFYSVGIGQISSEVPQNLSASRPQDRQFILSSKKLLLSDSGFYLCAWSPVGANVLTFGAGSRLTVL.

In this sample, this clonotype turned up many times. The chain recombines TRBV30 with TRBJ1-6; D might be TRBD1 (5 bases). V dropped 7 bases and J dropped 11 bases, with 18 bases sitting between them. This CDR3 has 13 residues. Germline V gives CDR1 GTSNPN, CDR2 SVGIG (reference sequence). The CDR3 loop is CAFSRDRIPPLHF. The CDR3 DNA sequence: TGTGCCTTCTCCCGGGACCGTATTCCACCCCTCCACTTT.

The rearrangement joins TRBV4-1 to TRBJ1-2; D is uncertain. Trimming removed 0 bases at V and 1 base at J, with 21 bases between. The CDR3 covers 19 residues. Germline V gene sequence: CDR1 MGHRA, CDR2 YSYEKL. The CDR3 region has the DNA TGCGCCAGCAGCCAAGAAGGTTCGTTAACGGGAATCGGTAACTATGGCTACACCTTC. Translating gives CASSQEGSLTGIGNYGYTF.

There are many counts of this clonotype. The CDR3 loop is CASSQEAAGGSYNEQFF. DNA for the CDR3: TGTGCCAGCAGCCAAGAGGCAGCGGGGGGGTCCTACAATGAGCAGTTCTTC. The rearrangement links TRBV4-2 to TRBJ2-1; 10 nucleotides align to TRBD2. The ends lost 0 bases at V and 1 base at J; junction bases unmatched: 3. Germline V lookup: CDR1 LGHNA, CDR2 YNFKEQ. This CDR3 has 17 residues.

The table lists this clonotype with many counts. The chain is built from TRBV11-2 and TRBJ2-1; D not resolved. Germline CDR1 and CDR2: SGHAT and FQNNGV. This CDR3 is 13 amino acids long. The ends were cut back, 5 bases at V and 7 bases at J, with 12 bases in the middle. CDR3 coding DNA: TGTGCCAGCAGCCCGAGCCCCGGGAATGAGCAGTTCTTC. Amino acid sequence: CASSPSPGNEQFF.

Regarding this clonotype: A read error may be the cause here, since a much bigger clone is one base away. The genes are TRBV29-1 and TRBJ2-7, with D possibly being TRBD2 (5 bases). Germline CDR1 reads SQVTM; CDR2 reads ANQGSEA. V lost 7 bases and J lost 5, with 15 bases in between. This CDR3 contains 12 residues. CDR3 nucleotides: TGCAGCGCGAATGGGAGACAAAACGAGCAGTACTTC. Amino acids: CSANGRQNEQYF.

In this sample, this clonotype turned up many times. This rearrangement joins TRBV11-3 to TRBJ2-3; D is undetermined. Trimming removed 3 bases from V and 4 bases from J, with 8 bases in between. CDR3 length: 13 amino acids. The V gene's germline CDR1 is SGHNT and CDR2 YENEEA. This CDR3 reads CASSFAAADTQYF. The CDR3 nucleotides are TGTGCCAGCAGCTTTGCGGCAGCAGATACGCAGTATTTT.

The CDR3: CSAKSGRGTYNEQFF. DNA of the CDR3: TGCAGTGCAAAGAGCGGGAGGGGTACCTACAATGAGCAGTTCTTC. The rearrangement uses TRBV20-1 and TRBJ2-1; 10 bases match TRBD2. The CDR3 extends over 15 amino acids. V shed 6 bases, J shed 2 bases, and the junction held 7 bases outside the gene matches. Germline lookup yields CDR1 DFQATT and CDR2 SNEGSKA (reference sequence).

This clonotype was observed at least ten times. The rearrangement links TRBV29-1 to TRBJ1-1; no clear D. This CDR3 comprises 11 residues. V lost 3 bases, J lost 8 bases, and 10 bases lay in between. Germline V gives CDR1 SQVTM, CDR2 ANQGSEA. Written as DNA, the CDR3 is TGCAGCGTTGATTTGCAGACGGAAGCTTTCTTT. Translated: CSVDLQTEAFF. Looking up the rest from reference TRBV29-1 and TRBJ1-1 gives the full variable domain: SAVISQKPSRDICQRGTSLTIQCQVDSQVTMMFWYRQQPGQSLTLIATANQGSEATYESGFVIDKFPISRPNLTFSTLTVSNMSPEDSSIYLCSVDLQTEAFFGQGTRLTVV.

This sequence joins TRBV20-1 and TRBJ2-3; TRBD2 agrees at 8 bases. The CDR3 is 14 residues long. From germline, CDR1 is DFQATT and CDR2 SNEGSKA (reference sequence). V gave up 2 bases and J gave up 3 bases; unmatched junction bases: 4. As DNA, the CDR3 is TGCAGTGCTAGACCCAGCGGGGGAACAGATACGCAGTATTTT. This gives the protein CSARPSGGTDTQYF.

This clonotype was counted many times. The gene calls are TRBV28 and TRBJ2-7; D uncertain. From germline, CDR1 is MDHEN and CDR2 SYDVKM. The CDR3 covers 13 residues. V gave up 3 bases and J gave up 7 bases, with 13 bases separating them. The CDR3 DNA follows: TGTGCCAGCAGTTTCCCGCTTCGGCCAGAGCAGTACTTC. It encodes CASSFPLRPEQYF.

This clonotype was picked up a small number of times. Written as DNA, the CDR3 is TGCGCCAGCAGCTCCCGGGACGGCTCTGGAAACACCATATATTTT. The encoded protein is CASSSRDGSGNTIYF. This chain joins TRBV5-1 and TRBJ1-3, with D tentatively TRBD1 (5 bases). Germline loops: CDR1 SGHRS, CDR2 YFSETQ. The V gene lost 3 bases and the J gene lost 0 bases, with 10 bases spanning the gap. The CDR3 extends over 15 amino acids.

The V gene is TRBV4-3, the J gene TRBJ2-5, with D possibly TRBD1 on 5 matching bases. Trimming shortened V by 1 base and J by 4 bases, and 16 bases separated the two germline ends. CDR1 LGHNA and CDR2 YSLEER come from the germline V gene. The CDR3 consists of 16 residues. The CDR3 loop is CASSQGTSGAGETQYF. CDR3 bases: TGCGCCAGCAGCCAAGGAACGTCTGGGGCCGGAGAGACCCAGTACTTC.

A few counts support this clonotype. The chain is built from TRBV12-3 or TRBV12-4 and TRBJ2-5; weak D call: TRBD2 (6 bases). V was clipped by 4 bases and J by 2 bases, with 14 bases between them. CDR3 length: 15 amino acids. The CDR3 here is CASSSLSGPQETQYF. The CDR3 DNA is TGTGCCAGCAGTTCGCTTAGCGGTCCTCAAGAGACCCAGTACTTC.

This chain links TRBV5-1 with TRBJ2-7, with 8 nucleotides matching TRBD1. The V and J ends lost 0 bases and 5 bases, in that order; junction bases with no gene match: 4. This CDR3 spans 14 amino acids. Per germline, CDR1 SGHRS and CDR2 YFSETQ. CDR3 nucleotide sequence: TGCGCCAGCAGCTTGGGACAGGGGCGCGACGAGCAGTACTTC. Protein product: CASSLGQGRDEQYF. Using reference TRBV5-1 and TRBJ2-7 for the parts outside the CDR3, the full variable domain is KAGVTQTPRYLIKTRGQQVTLSCSPISGHRSVSWYQQTPGQGLQFLFEYFSETQRNKGNFPGRFSGRQFSNSRSEMNVSTLELGDSALYLCASSLGQGRDEQYFGPGTRLTVT.

This sequence joins TRBV1 and TRBJ1-2. TRBV1 is given as a pseudogene. CDR3 size: 12 residues. The CDR3 bases are TGCACCAGCAGCCATGAATACTATGGCTACACCTTC. Protein: CTSSHEYYGYTF.

This clonotype was counted many times. The chain links TRBV6-5 to TRBJ2-3; D remains unclear. CDR3 length: 13 amino acids. Germline CDR1 is MNHEY and CDR2 is SVGAGI. Trimming shortened V by 6 bases and J by 0 bases, and 7 bases separated the two germline ends. The CDR3 DNA follows: TGTGCCAGCAGGGCGGCCAGCACAGATACGCAGTATTTT. Its protein is CASRAASTDTQYF.

At least ten counts were recorded for this clonotype. The chain links TRBV20-1 to TRBJ2-4, with a weak D call TRBD1 (5 bases). CDR1 and CDR2 (germline): DFQATT, SNEGSKA (reference sequence). Trimming stripped 0 bases from V and 2 bases from J, with 11 bases between. CDR3 length: 15 amino acids. The CDR3 DNA reads as TGCAGTGCTAGAGATTTTGGGGCTTCCAAAAACATTCAGTACTTC. Protein: CSARDFGASKNIQYF.

This clonotype was seen many times. V gene TRBV9 combines with J gene TRBJ2-1, with D possibly being TRBD2 (6 bases). V was trimmed by 2 bases and J by 6 bases, leaving 15 bases between them. The length of the CDR3 is 15 residues. CDR1 SGDLS and CDR2 YYNGEE come from the germline V gene. The chain's CDR3 is CASSVSGSNVNEQFF. CDR3 bases: TGTGCCAGCAGCGTGAGCGGGTCTAATGTCAATGAGCAGTTCTTC.

At least ten counts were recorded for this clonotype. This chain links TRBV9 with TRBJ2-3, with 7 bases that match TRBD2. Germline CDR1 is SGDLS and CDR2 is YYNGEE. V lost 0 bases, J lost 2 bases, and 9 bases stayed unmatched. The CDR3 is 17 residues long. The CDR3 DNA reads as TGTGCCAGCAGCGTAGAGCCAGCGGGGATCCTCACAGATACGCAGTATTTT. Amino acid sequence: CASSVEPAGILTDTQYF.

This clonotype was seen only a few times. The CDR3 region has the DNA TGCAGCGCCCGACCGGGACAGGAGACCCAGTACTTC. This sequence encodes CSARPGQETQYF. The chain is built from TRBV29-1 and TRBJ2-5; 7 bases match TRBD1. Germline CDR1 is SQVTM and CDR2 is ANQGSEA. V shed 7 bases and J 5 bases; nucleotides not matched to a gene: 7. This CDR3 comprises 12 residues. Full variable domain (missing parts from reference TRBV29-1 and TRBJ2-5): SAVISQKPSRDICQRGTSLTIQCQVDSQVTMMFWYRQQPGQSLTLIATANQGSEATYESGFVIDKFPISRPNLTFSTLTVSNMSPEDSSIYLCSARPGQETQYFGPGTRLLVL.

This chain links TRBV6-5 with TRBJ1-3, with 10 bases aligning to TRBD1. This CDR3 has 14 amino acids. V gave up 6 bases and J gave up 7 bases; unmatched junction bases: 6. Germline V lookup: CDR1 MNHEY, CDR2 SVGAGI. DNA of the CDR3: TGTGCCAGCAGCCGGCGGGACAGGGGTAACACCATATATTTT. Translating it yields CASSRRDRGNTIYF.

The rearrangement uses TRBV11-2 and TRBJ2-1; weak D call: TRBD1 (6 bases). The CDR3 totals 17 residues. Looked up from germline, CDR1 is SGHAT and CDR2 is FQNNGV. V was trimmed by 5 bases and J by 10 bases, leaving 27 bases between them. Here the CDR3 reads CASSPRRGSIGAIEQFF. The CDR3 DNA reads TGTGCCAGCAGCCCTCGTAGGGGGAGTATTGGGGCAATAGAGCAGTTCTTC.

The sample holds a few counts of this clonotype. The chain couples TRBV5-5 to TRBJ1-4, with D possibly being TRBD1 (6 bases). The V gene lost 1 base and the J gene lost 7 bases, with 14 bases spanning the gap. Germline V gene data show CDR1 as SGHKS and CDR2 as YYEKEE (reference sequence). There are 15 residues in the CDR3. The CDR3 spells CASSLRKQGSEKLFF. In nucleotides, the CDR3 is TGTGCCAGCAGCTTGCGTAAGCAGGGGAGTGAAAAACTGTTTTTT. Full variable domain (outside the CDR3, taken from reference TRBV5-5 and TRBJ1-4): DAGVTQSPTHLIKTRGQQVTLRCSPISGHKSVSWYQQVLGQGPQFIFQYYEKEERGRGNFPDRFSARQFPNYSSELNVNALLLGDSALYLCASSLRKQGSEKLFFGSGTQLSVL.

This clonotype was observed at least ten times. The rearrangement joins TRBV2 to TRBJ2-3, with 8 bases that match TRBD1. Germline CDR1 reads SNHLY; CDR2 reads FYNNEI. This CDR3 has 15 amino acids. V was clipped by 6 bases and J by 2 bases; unmatched bases: 7. The CDR3 coding sequence is TGTGCCAGCAGCGTAGACAGGGGCCTCACAGATACGCAGTATTTT. It codes for CASSVDRGLTDTQYF.